The text below deals with one T cell receptor (beta chain). Its antigen is still unknown. This specimen comes from a study of T cell responses to AZD1222 COVID-19 vaccine. The study's findings and limits: Every sample of the repertoires postdated the peak T cell response. Reports say nearly half of spike-specific TCRs go after unmutated variant regions. Possibly, clonal diversity was underestimated; donors were largely white British and included more females.

With 5 bases removed from V and 2 bases from J, the gap between germline ends came to 16 bases. The CDR3 runs 16 residues. The V gene's germline CDR1 is SGHVS and CDR2 FQNEAQ. TCRdb keeps only in-frame clones here, not all; method: immunoSEQ multiplex PCR. This table holds some 170,000 clones, approximately 90% found once. The rearrangement uses TRBV7-8 and TRBJ2-1, with D possibly being TRBD1 or TRBD2 (7 bases each). This sample comprised peripheral blood, obtained on day 0 of MenACWY control vaccination. The sequence was collected from an adult in good health. CDR3 loop: CASSPYRGGAYNEQFF. The DNA of the CDR3 is TGTGCCAGCAGCCCCTACAGGGGAGGGGCCTACAATGAGCAGTTCTTC.